This T cell receptor (beta chain) was identified during a study of technical replicates of blood from a few donors. TCRdb keeps only in-frame clones here, not all; method: immunoSEQ multiplex PCR. The table shows just over 75,000 clones, with around 92% occurring only once. The CDR3 has 16 amino acids. V lost 4 bases, J lost 6 bases, and 5 bases stayed unmatched. Germline V lookup: CDR1 SEHNR, CDR2 FQNEAQ (reference sequence). The chain uses TRBV7-9 and TRBJ2-3; 15 positions match TRBD2. The receptor was isolated from a human donor in good health. Input material: T cells isolated from PBMCs. The chain's CDR3 is CASSSGTSGRSDTQYF. CDR3 DNA: TGTGCCAGCAGCTCGGGGACTAGCGGGAGGTCGGATACGCAGTATTTT.